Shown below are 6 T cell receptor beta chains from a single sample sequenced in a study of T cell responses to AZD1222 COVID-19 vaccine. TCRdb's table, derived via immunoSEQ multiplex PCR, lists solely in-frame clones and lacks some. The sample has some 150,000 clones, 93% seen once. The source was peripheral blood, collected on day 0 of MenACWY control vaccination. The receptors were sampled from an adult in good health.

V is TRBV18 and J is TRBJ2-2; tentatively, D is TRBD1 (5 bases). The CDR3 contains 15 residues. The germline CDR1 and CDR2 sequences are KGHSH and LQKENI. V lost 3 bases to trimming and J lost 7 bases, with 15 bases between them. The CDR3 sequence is CASSPTTDPGGELFF. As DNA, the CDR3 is TGTGCCAGCTCACCTACGACAGATCCGGGCGGGGAGCTGTTTTTT. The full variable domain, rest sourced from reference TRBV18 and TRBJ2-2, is NAGVMQNPRHLVRRRGQEARLRCSPMKGHSHVYWYRQLPEEGLKFMVYLQKENIIDESGMPKERFSAEFPKEGPSILRIQQVVRGDSAAYFCASSPTTDPGGELFFGEGSRLTVL.

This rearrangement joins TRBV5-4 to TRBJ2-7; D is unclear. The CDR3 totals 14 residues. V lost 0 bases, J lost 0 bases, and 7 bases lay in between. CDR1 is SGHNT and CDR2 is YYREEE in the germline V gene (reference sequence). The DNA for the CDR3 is TGTGCCAGCAGCTTGGCCCTGGGCTCCTACGAGCAGTACTTC. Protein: CASSLALGSYEQYF.

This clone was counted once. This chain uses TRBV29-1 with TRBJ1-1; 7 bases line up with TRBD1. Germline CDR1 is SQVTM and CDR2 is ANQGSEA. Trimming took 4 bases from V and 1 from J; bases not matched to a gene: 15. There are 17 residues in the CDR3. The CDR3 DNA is TGCAGCGTTGTCTCTGCAGGACAGGAAATACCGAACACTGAAGCTTTCTTT. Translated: CSVVSAGQEIPNTEAFF.

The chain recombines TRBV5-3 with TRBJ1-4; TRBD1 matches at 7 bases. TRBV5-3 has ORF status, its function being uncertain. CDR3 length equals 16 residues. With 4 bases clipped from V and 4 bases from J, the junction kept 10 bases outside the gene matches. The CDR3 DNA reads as TGTGCCAGAAGCAAGCCCGACAGGGACTGTAATGAAAAACTGTTTTTT. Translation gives CARSKPDRDCNEKLFF.

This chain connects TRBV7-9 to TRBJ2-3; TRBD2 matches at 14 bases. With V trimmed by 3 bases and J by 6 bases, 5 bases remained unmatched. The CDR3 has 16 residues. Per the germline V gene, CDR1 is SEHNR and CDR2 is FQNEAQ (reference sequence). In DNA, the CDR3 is TGTGCCAGCAGCTTGACTAGCGGGGGGGTTTTTGATACGCAGTATTTT. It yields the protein CASSLTSGGVFDTQYF. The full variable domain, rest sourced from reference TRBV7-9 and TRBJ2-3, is DTGVSQNPRHKITKRGQNVTFRCDPISEHNRLYWYRQTLGQGPEFLTYFQNEAQLEKSRLLSDRFSAERPKGSFSTLEIQRTEQGDSAMYLCASSLTSGGVFDTQYFGPGTRLTVL.

CDR3 DNA: TGCGCCAGCAGCCAAGATGAAAACCTACCAAGGGAAACGCAGTATTTT. Translation: CASSQDENLPRETQYF. The gene calls are TRBV4-3 and TRBJ2-3; D not resolved. The CDR3 is 16 residues long. Trimming stripped 0 bases from V and 9 bases from J, with 19 bases between. Germline V CDR1 and CDR2: LGHNA, YSLEER.